The 10 T cell receptor beta chains presented below share a single source sample, sequenced in a study of identical twins (dated by TCRdb to between 2015 and 2016). Libraries were made using 5' RACE. These reads were obtained on an Illumina HiSeq 2000. The public reads were reprocessed in TCRdb via fastp at Q25 and MiXCR, keeping in-frame beta chains. Every distinct CDR3 protein forms one entry, paired with its most common genes and DNA. The sample profile shows a few hundred thousand distinct CDR3 sequences; more than 9.5% of them were found once. The biggest ten clones account for roughly 4% of the sample. This same sample was also part of a study on yellow fever vaccine responses in identical twins.

The sample was memory (CD45RO+) T cells sorted from blood. Read against the paper, the sample's cell subset or site label means: CD45RO+ enriched T cells. These receptors were taken from a woman aged 18 to 35 in good health.

The chain joins TRBV30 to TRBJ2-2, with no clear D. CDR1 is GTSNPN, CDR2 SVGIG, per germline (reference sequence). The CDR3 has 14 amino acids. Trimming left V 0 bases short and J 4 bases short, with 9 bases between. CDR3 sequence reads: CAWSVLKGTGELFF. Written as DNA, the CDR3 is TGTGCCTGGAGTGTACTTAAGGGCACCGGGGAGCTGTTTTTT.

This clonotype was seen only a few times. The chain employs TRBV27 and TRBJ2-5; D is unresolved. The germline V and J ends were trimmed by 5 bases and 3 bases, with 10 bases remaining between them. Germline V CDR1 and CDR2: MNHEY, SMNVEV (reference sequence). The CDR3 is 13 residues long. CDR3 bases: TGTGCCAGCAGTGACGACCCTGAAGAGACCCAGTACTTC. Protein sequence: CASSDDPEETQYF.

The V gene is TRBV5-6, the J gene TRBJ1-1, with a weak D call TRBD1 (6 bases). From germline, CDR1 is SGHDT and CDR2 YYEEEE. V gave up 3 bases and J gave up 3 bases, with 9 bases separating them. The CDR3 spans 13 residues. CDR3 DNA: TGTGCCAGCAGCTCGGACAGCTACACTGAAGCTTTCTTT. It encodes CASSSDSYTEAFF.

In its sample, this clonotype was seen many times. The chain has TRBV6-2 or TRBV6-3 and TRBJ1-2; perhaps TRBD1 as D (5 bases). The CDR3 loop spans 13 amino acids. V dropped 0 bases and J dropped 5 bases, with 7 bases sitting between them. Germline CDR1 and CDR2: MNHEY and SVGEGT. The CDR3 sequence is CASSYSRQYGYTF. The CDR3 region has the DNA TGTGCCAGCAGTTACTCCAGACAGTATGGCTACACCTTC.

This clonotype was found a few times. V usage is TRBV2 and J usage is TRBJ2-7, with a tentative D call TRBD1 (6 bases). V lost 2 bases, J lost 3 bases, and 11 bases lay in between. The CDR3 spans 14 residues. Germline V gene data show CDR1 as SNHLY and CDR2 as FYNNEI. The CDR3 here is CASSEWGPHYEQYF. CDR3 sequence (DNA): TGTGCCAGCAGTGAATGGGGGCCGCACTACGAGCAGTACTTC.

This clonotype has at least ten counts. The CDR3 loop is CASSLGSGVENEQYF. The CDR3 DNA sequence: TGTGCCAGCAGTTTGGGTTCGGGGGTTGAGAACGAGCAGTACTTC. The chain uses TRBV12-3 or TRBV12-4 and TRBJ2-7; D might be TRBD2 (6 bases). This CDR3 region has 15 residues. With 3 bases removed from V and 5 bases from J, the gap between germline ends came to 17 bases.

This clonotype came up a few times. This chain links TRBV10-1 with TRBJ2-7; D perhaps matches TRBD2 (5 bases). V was pared by 3 bases and J by 2 bases, with 14 bases between. Germline CDR1 is WNHNN and CDR2 is SYGVQD (reference sequence). The CDR3 extends over 15 amino acids. The CDR3 sequence: CASSEGLGAAYEQYF. The DNA for the CDR3 is TGCGCCAGCAGTGAAGGCCTTGGAGCGGCCTACGAGCAGTACTTC.

The V gene is TRBV5-1, the J gene TRBJ2-7, with a tentative D call TRBD1 (5 bases). V was clipped by 0 bases and J by 2 bases, with 15 bases between them. In germline, CDR1 is SGHRS, CDR2 YFSETQ. The CDR3 consists of 16 residues. This CDR3 is CASSLGGFSGAYEQYF. In DNA, the CDR3 is TGCGCCAGCAGCTTGGGGGGCTTTTCGGGCGCCTACGAGCAGTACTTC.

The chain combines TRBV4-1 with TRBJ1-5; no firm D call. The V end lost 0 bases, the J end lost 9 bases, and 15 bases lay between the germline ends. In germline, CDR1 is MGHRA, CDR2 YSYEKL. The CDR3 loop spans 15 amino acids. CDR3 nucleotide sequence: TGCGCCAGCAGCCAAGATGAGACCCGAAGGGTGCCCCAGCATTTT. This codes for CASSQDETRRVPQHF.

The chain recombines TRBV29-1 with TRBJ2-3; 9 bases align to TRBD2. CDR1 SQVTM and CDR2 ANQGSEA come from the germline V gene. After removal of 4 bases from V and 5 bases from J, the junction contained 13 bases not matched to a gene. The CDR3 runs to 16 residues. The CDR3 nucleotides are TGCAGCGTTGGGTCCCTTAGCGGGGGTTCGAGAGATACGCAGTATTTT. The encoded protein is CSVGSLSGGSRDTQYF.